One T cell receptor (beta chain) is described in this entry. The CDR3 is 15 residues long. V shed 2 bases and J 3 bases; nucleotides not matched to a gene: 4. The germline CDR1 and CDR2 sequences are SGHVS and FQNEAQ. The data were obtained in a study of blood T cell repertoires in COVID-19. As for the study in general: COVID-19 samples, acute and convalescent, were from the United States, Italy and Spain. PBMCs, B-cell-depleted T cells, or T cells were the source of the cDNA or gDNA that made up the material.

The authors' processing: Reference gene primer amplification yielded estimated nucleated cell counts. The assay was immunoSEQ multiplex PCR, and TCRdb's table has in-frame clones only and misses some. The V and J calls and clone size are taken from that table; D and trimming were inferred from the DNA. Of about 160,000 clones in the sample, around 85% were seen once. Sequencing was performed on peripheral blood. The receptor was isolated from a human donor with acute or convalescent COVID-19. The donor label of this sample is uncertain. This sequence joins TRBV7-8 and TRBJ2-1, with TRBD1 identical over 7 bases. The CDR3 loop is CASSLWTGVYNEQFF. The CDR3 nucleotides read TGTGCCAGCAGCTTATGGACAGGCGTCTACAATGAGCAGTTCTTC.